The 27 T cell receptor beta chains listed next were all sequenced from one sample in a study of blood T cell repertoires in COVID-19. Repertoires were generated with immunoSEQ multiplex PCR, while TCRdb's copy carries only in-frame clones and drops some. Of roughly 190,000 clones in the sample, roughly four fifths were seen once. The sample consisted of peripheral blood. Source of these receptors: a woman in her thirties or forties with acute or convalescent COVID-19.

V is TRBV20-1 and J is TRBJ1-3; D is ambiguous. This CDR3 has 9 residues. CDR1 and CDR2 (germline): DFQATT, SNEGSKA (reference sequence). CDR3 protein: CISGNTIYF. The CDR3 DNA is TGCATATCTGGAAACACCATATATTTT.

The chain combines TRBV7-2 with TRBJ2-2, with D possibly being TRBD2 (5 bases). The CDR3 spans 15 residues. Germline V lookup: CDR1 SGHTA, CDR2 FQGNSA. The germline V and J ends were trimmed by 0 bases and 8 bases, with 13 bases remaining between them. DNA of the CDR3: TGTGCCAGCAGCTTAGCCCGGGCTAGCAGGGGGGAGCTGTTTTTT. The encoded protein is CASSLARASRGELFF.

The rearrangement links TRBV6-5 to TRBJ2-2; 12 positions match TRBD2. The J segment lost 5 bases and the V segment lost 6 bases, leaving 4 bases of the junction unmatched. CDR1 MNHEY and CDR2 SVGAGI come from the germline V gene. CDR3 length: 15 residues. The CDR3: CASSFTSGGTGELFF. The CDR3 nucleotides read TGTGCCAGCAGCTTCACTAGCGGGGGGACCGGGGAGCTGTTTTTT.

The chain joins TRBV4-1 to TRBJ2-2, with a tentative D call TRBD2 (5 bases). The germline V and J ends were trimmed by 4 bases and 0 bases, with 15 bases remaining between them. The CDR3 has 17 residues. Germline CDR1 reads MGHRA; CDR2 reads YSYEKL. The DNA for the CDR3 is TGCGCCAGCAGCCCCATTGTATTGAGGGCGAACACCGGGGAGCTGTTTTTT. This translates into CASSPIVLRANTGELFF.

The chain combines TRBV6-5 with TRBJ2-7, with D possibly matching TRBD1 (6 bases). V lost 8 bases to trimming and J lost 0 bases, with 8 bases between them. CDR3 size: 12 residues. Germline CDR1 reads MNHEY; CDR2 reads SVGAGI. The CDR3 nucleotides read TGTGCCAGCCGCAGGGGCTCCTACGAGCAGTACTTC. Amino acids: CASRRGSYEQYF.

This clone appeared once. V is TRBV6-5 and J is TRBJ2-2; TRBD2 matches 9 bases. Germline V CDR1 and CDR2: MNHEY, SVGAGI. CDR3 length: 15 amino acids. After removal of 4 bases from V and 6 bases from J, the junction contained 6 bases not matched to a gene. CDR3 loop: CASSSGLAGAGELFF. Here the CDR3 DNA reads TGTGCCAGCAGTTCGGGACTAGCAGGGGCCGGGGAGCTGTTTTTT.

V and J are TRBV7-9 and TRBJ1-2; weak D call: TRBD1 (5 bases). V lost 4 bases and J 4 bases, leaving 16 bases between the germline ends. This CDR3 comprises 15 residues. Looked up from germline, CDR1 is SEHNR and CDR2 is FQNEAQ (reference sequence). This CDR3 reads CASSSTGGDLYGYTF. The CDR3 bases are TGTGCCAGCAGCTCGACCGGGGGGGACCTCTATGGCTACACCTTC. The complete variable domain, with remaining parts taken from reference TRBV7-9 and TRBJ1-2, reads DTGVSQNPRHKITKRGQNVTFRCDPISEHNRLYWYRQTLGQGPEFLTYFQNEAQLEKSRLLSDRFSAERPKGSFSTLEIQRTEQGDSAMYLCASSSTGGDLYGYTFGSGTRLTVV.

For this clone: Other DNA sequences in the same sample also yield this CDR3. The V call is TRBV6-5, the J call TRBJ1-5, with D unclear. Germline values: CDR1 MNHEY, CDR2 SVGAGI. The length of the CDR3 is 12 residues. The ends were cut back, 6 bases at V and 4 bases at J, with 7 bases in the middle. The DNA of the CDR3 is TGTGCCAGCAGACGAGGAAATCAGCCCCAGCATTTT. Its translation: CASRRGNQPQHF.

This clone was picked up one time. The chain recombines TRBV5-1 with TRBJ2-7, with 12 positions matching TRBD1. The CDR3 is 14 residues long. Germline CDR1 reads SGHRS; CDR2 reads YFSETQ. The junction had 6 bases not matched to a gene; V was cut back by 7 bases and J by 4 bases. CDR3 sequence reads: CASAGTGGLYEQYF. In nucleotides, the CDR3 is TGCGCCAGCGCCGGGACAGGGGGCTTATACGAGCAGTACTTC.

The V gene is TRBV30, the J gene TRBJ1-5, with a weak D call TRBD1 (6 bases). The germline V gene encodes CDR1 GTSNPN and CDR2 SVGIG (reference sequence). There are 16 residues in the CDR3. The germline V and J ends were trimmed by 4 bases and 3 bases, with 19 bases remaining between them. This CDR3 reads CAWTEGQGLPNQPQHF. The CDR3 nucleotides are TGTGCCTGGACCGAGGGGCAGGGGCTACCCAATCAGCCCCAGCATTTT. Full variable domain (outside the CDR3, taken from reference TRBV30 and TRBJ1-5): SQTIHQWPATLVQPVGSPLSLECTVEGTSNPNLYWYRQAAGRGLQLLFYSVGIGQISSEVPQNLSASRPQDRQFILSSKKLLLSDSGFYLCAWTEGQGLPNQPQHFGDGTRLSIL.

The chain couples TRBV7-8 to TRBJ1-5, with TRBD1 matching 7 bases. The length of the CDR3 is 18 residues. Per the germline V gene, CDR1 is SGHVS and CDR2 is FQNEAQ. The ends lost 0 bases at V and 0 bases at J; junction bases unmatched: 8. The CDR3 is CASSLAIRGTYSNQPQHF. CDR3 nucleotide sequence: TGTGCCAGCAGCTTAGCGATCAGGGGGACGTATAGCAATCAGCCCCAGCATTTT.

This clone has just a few counts. The chain joins TRBV27 to TRBJ2-7, with a possible D match to TRBD2 (5 bases). Germline CDR1 MNHEY, CDR2 SMNVEV (reference sequence). The CDR3 contains 15 residues. Trimming pared 3 bases from V and 2 bases from J, leaving 14 bases between. CDR3 nucleotides: TGTGCCAGCAGTTTTCTCGAGGGAAGACCCTACGAGCAGTACTTC. It translates to CASSFLEGRPYEQYF.

The table lists this clone with a few counts. As DNA, the CDR3 is TGTGCCAGCAGCTTGGGGGCACTTTCGACAGGACCCAGCACAGATACGCAGTATTTT. It is translated as CASSLGALSTGPSTDTQYF. The chain couples TRBV5-4 to TRBJ2-3; weak D call: TRBD1 (6 bases). Germline values: CDR1 SGHNT, CDR2 YYREEE (reference sequence). The CDR3 extends over 19 amino acids. Trimming removed 0 bases at V and 0 bases at J, with 20 bases between.

The V call is TRBV5-1, the J call TRBJ1-1, with TRBD1 matching 9 bases. After removal of 3 bases from V and 0 bases from J, the junction contained 6 bases not matched to a gene. CDR3 length equals 16 residues. Germline-derived CDR1 and CDR2 are SGHRS and YFSETQ. The CDR3 here is CASSSITGGMNTEAFF. The CDR3 nucleotides are TGCGCCAGCAGCTCCATAACAGGGGGCATGAACACTGAAGCTTTCTTT. Variable domain in full (rest from reference TRBV5-1 and TRBJ1-1): KAGVTQTPRYLIKTRGQQVTLSCSPISGHRSVSWYQQTPGQGLQFLFEYFSETQRNKGNFPGRFSGRQFSNSRSEMNVSTLELGDSALYLCASSSITGGMNTEAFFGQGTRLTVV.

The chain uses TRBV28 and TRBJ1-4; 7 bases fit TRBD1. Germline V gene data show CDR1 as MDHEN and CDR2 as SYDVKM. J was trimmed by 6 bases and V by 3 bases; bases with no gene match: 7. The CDR3 covers 15 residues. In nucleotides, the CDR3 is TGTGCCAGCAGTTTGCCAGGGACAGCAGATGAAAAACTGTTTTTT. This translates into CASSLPGTADEKLFF.

This rearrangement joins TRBV3-1 (or the pseudogene TRBV3-2) to TRBJ2-5; no definite D call. Germline assignment: CDR1 LGHDT and CDR2 YNNKEL (reference sequence). Trimming removed 4 bases from V and 3 bases from J, with 3 bases in between. The CDR3 spans 11 residues. The CDR3 sequence is CASSPEETQYF. Written as DNA, the CDR3 is TGTGCCAGCAGCCCCGAAGAGACCCAGTACTTC.

The rearrangement uses TRBV28 and TRBJ1-5; D remains ambiguous. The CDR3 consists of 15 residues. V lost 3 bases, J lost 8 bases, and 17 bases lay in between. Germline V gene sequence: CDR1 MDHEN, CDR2 SYDVKM. The DNA of the CDR3 is TGTGCCAGCAGTTTCGTTAGCGTCTTTTCGGAGCCCCAGCATTTT. Translating gives CASSFVSVFSEPQHF.

The chain carries TRBV5-1 and TRBJ1-2; D not certain. The CDR3 spans 13 residues. The V end lost 0 bases, the J end lost 4 bases, and 7 bases lay between the germline ends. Germline CDR1 and CDR2: SGHRS and YFSETQ. CDR3: CASSLVGSYGYTF. The CDR3 region has the DNA TGCGCCAGCAGCTTGGTGGGGAGCTATGGCTACACCTTC.

The J gene is TRBJ1-4, the V gene TRBV6-1, with 9 bases identical to TRBD1. The CDR3 covers 19 residues. Germline CDR1 is MNHNS and CDR2 is SASEGT. V gave up 2 bases and J gave up 2 bases; unmatched junction bases: 12. DNA for the CDR3: TGTGCCAGCAGTGAACCCTTGGGGGACAGGGTGGTCACTAATGAAAAACTGTTTTTT. Translating it yields CASSEPLGDRVVTNEKLFF.

V is TRBV5-6 and J is TRBJ2-1, with 8 bases lining up with TRBD1. Germline-derived CDR1 and CDR2 are SGHDT and YYEEEE. The length of the CDR3 is 12 residues. V lost 2 bases and J lost 12; bases outside the gene matches: 4. CDR3 DNA sequence: TGTGCCAGCAGCTTACCTGACAGGGGGCAGTTCTTC. Protein sequence: CASSLPDRGQFF.

This rearrangement joins TRBV7-9 to TRBJ1-1; no clear D gene. V was shortened by 5 bases and J by 4 bases, with 8 bases between the two germline ends. CDR1 and CDR2 from the germline V gene are SEHNR and FQNEAQ (reference sequence). The CDR3 contains 12 residues. The CDR3 loop reads CASSHTSTEAFF. CDR3 DNA: TGTGCCAGCAGCCACACAAGCACTGAAGCTTTCTTT.

The rearrangement joins TRBV18 to TRBJ2-5, with TRBD2 matching over 8 bases. The CDR3 runs to 16 residues. The trim removed 1 base at V and 5 bases at J, leaving 9 bases unmatched. Looked up from germline, CDR1 is KGHSH and CDR2 is LQKENI. CDR3 region: CASSPLLRGAGETQYF. The CDR3 nucleotides read TGTGCCAGCTCACCACTCCTGCGGGGGGCCGGTGAGACCCAGTACTTC.

The J gene is TRBJ2-5, the V gene TRBV27, with 8 bases lining up with TRBD2. Germline V gives CDR1 MNHEY, CDR2 SMNVEV (reference sequence). V was clipped by 6 bases and J by 7 bases; unmatched bases: 13. This CDR3 contains 15 residues. Written as DNA, the CDR3 is TGTGCCAGCAGCCTAGGGGGAGCGGGAGATTTGACCCAGTACTTC. Amino acids: CASSLGGAGDLTQYF.

The V and J genes are TRBV2 and TRBJ1-5; D call uncertain. CDR1 SNHLY and CDR2 FYNNEI come from the germline V gene. Trimming cost V 4 bases and J 0 bases, with 7 bases left between them. The length of the CDR3 is 14 residues. DNA of the CDR3: TGTGCCAGCAGTGTTATAGATAGCAATCAGCCCCAGCATTTT. Translated, it gives CASSVIDSNQPQHF.

This clone has a single count. The V and J genes are TRBV7-3 and TRBJ2-3, with D possibly matching TRBD2 (5 bases). V shed 5 bases and J shed 6 bases, with 18 bases lying between them. The length of the CDR3 is 15 residues. Germline V gives CDR1 SGHTA, CDR2 FQGTGA. In DNA, the CDR3 is TGTGCCAGCAGCCAGAGCCGGGATACCGCGGATACGCAGTATTTT. As protein: CASSQSRDTADTQYF.

This clone was seen ten or more times. The gene calls are TRBV12-5 and TRBJ2-3, with D possibly matching TRBD1 (6 bases). Trimming left V 0 bases short and J 5 bases short, with 9 bases between. Germline V gene lookup returns CDR1 LGHNT and CDR2 FRNRAP. The CDR3 loop spans 14 amino acids. In nucleotides, the CDR3 is TGTGCTAGTGGTTTGGTAGCAGGGGAAGATACGCAGTATTTT. This sequence encodes CASGLVAGEDTQYF.

The chain recombines TRBV24-1 with TRBJ2-3, with 8 bases lining up with TRBD2. In germline, CDR1 is KGHDR, CDR2 SFDVKD. V was pared by 3 bases and J by 5 bases, with 9 bases of the junction left unmatched. This CDR3 comprises 16 residues. CDR3 protein: CATSDNSGKVGDTQYF. In DNA form, the CDR3 reads TGTGCCACCAGTGATAATAGCGGGAAGGTTGGAGATACGCAGTATTTT.